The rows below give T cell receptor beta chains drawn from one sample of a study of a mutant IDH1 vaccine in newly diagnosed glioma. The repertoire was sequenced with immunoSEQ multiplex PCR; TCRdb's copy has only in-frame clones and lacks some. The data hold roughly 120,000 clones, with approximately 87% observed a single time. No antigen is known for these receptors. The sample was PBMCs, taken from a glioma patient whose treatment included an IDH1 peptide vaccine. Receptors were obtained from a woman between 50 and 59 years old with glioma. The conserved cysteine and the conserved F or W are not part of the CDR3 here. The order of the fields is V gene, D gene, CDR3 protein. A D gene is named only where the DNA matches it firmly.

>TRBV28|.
ASRMGGDGEKLF
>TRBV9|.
ASSVGRIPEKLF
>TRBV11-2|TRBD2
ASSLEGDYSYEQY
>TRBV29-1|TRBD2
SVEGLAGEHLRRETQY
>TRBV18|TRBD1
ASSPRETGGADTQY
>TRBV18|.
ASSPPGERYEQY
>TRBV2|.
ASSFERPSTDTQY
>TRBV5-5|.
ASSFFSREQF
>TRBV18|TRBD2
ASSPGTSEETQY
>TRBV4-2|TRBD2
ASNLAGGDVETQY
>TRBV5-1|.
ASKLAGENEKLF
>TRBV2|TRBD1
ASSEYLGQTYEQY
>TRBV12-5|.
ASGLVLRGRSFYGYT
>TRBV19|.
ASSMGARNTGELF
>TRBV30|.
AWSDRATLRETQY
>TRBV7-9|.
ASSPHGGGQETQY
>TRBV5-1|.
ASSFAGSYEQY
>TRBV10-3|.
AISESGSNQPQH
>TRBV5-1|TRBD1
ASSFRQGFYEQY
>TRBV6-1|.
ASSEWRSEEPQH
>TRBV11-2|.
ASSTRDRGLAAETGELF
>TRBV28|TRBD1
ASSLIGGTETQY
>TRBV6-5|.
ASRGGRDQGGYT
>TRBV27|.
ASSLDSYTEAF
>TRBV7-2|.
ASSPYTEQF
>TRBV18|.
ASSTLEGNYGYT
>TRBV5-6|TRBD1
ASSFRGHNYGYT
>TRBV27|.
ASSFVDTKNIQY
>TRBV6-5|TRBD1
ASSYMGQDYGYT
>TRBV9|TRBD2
ASSVGHLAGAAEQY
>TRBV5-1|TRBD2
ASRRLAGVYEQY
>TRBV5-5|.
ASSLDGGVNEKLF
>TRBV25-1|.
ASRLFPEDEKLF
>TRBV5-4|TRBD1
ASSRGTGTTNEKLF
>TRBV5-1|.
ASSWRSSYNEQF
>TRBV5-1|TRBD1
ASRGGTGGKNSPLH
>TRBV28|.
ASSSELNTEAF
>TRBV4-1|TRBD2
ATGTSGTDTQY
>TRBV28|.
ASSRGARETQY
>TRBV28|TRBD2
ASTPPGLAGGRGQY
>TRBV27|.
ASSFGLAAEAF
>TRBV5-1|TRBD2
ASILGLAGVVRNEQF
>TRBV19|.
ASRPLGGGNTGELF
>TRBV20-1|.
SAREGYEQY
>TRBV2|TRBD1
ASRSGQGGTEAF
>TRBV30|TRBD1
AWSEGAGEAF
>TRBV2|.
ASSELAPAHEQY
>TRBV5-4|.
ASSSQAYNEQF
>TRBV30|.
AWSGSANQPQH
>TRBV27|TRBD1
ASSRDRVGTTEAF
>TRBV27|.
ASSPRWGFQPQH
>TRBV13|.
ASSPTGPREAKNIQY
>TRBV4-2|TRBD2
ASSQAGTSKNEQF
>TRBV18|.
ASSPRGTDTQY
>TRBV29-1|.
SVPGRETQY
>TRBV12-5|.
ASDLFSGPYNEQF
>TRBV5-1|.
ASRTDWNTEAF
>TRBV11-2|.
ASSSTVNTGELF
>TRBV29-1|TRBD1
SVEANPGTGGAPAAF